One sample yielded the 27 T cell receptor beta chains listed below, sequenced in a study of blood T cell repertoires in COVID-19. Using immunoSEQ multiplex PCR, the repertoire was profiled, and TCRdb retains in-frame clones only, with some absent. The table includes roughly 140,000 clones, around 84% detected once. The sample taken for sequencing was peripheral blood. The receptors were gathered from a man between 65 and 85 years old with acute or convalescent COVID-19.

This chain links TRBV27 with TRBJ2-3, with 7 bases that match TRBD1. In germline, CDR1 is MNHEY, CDR2 SMNVEV (reference sequence). The CDR3 has 14 amino acids. After removal of 6 bases from V and 4 bases from J, the junction contained 7 bases not matched to a gene. The CDR3 sequence is CASRLNRGSDTQYF. The CDR3 region has the DNA TGTGCCAGCAGACTCAACAGGGGTTCAGATACGCAGTATTTT.

The J gene is TRBJ2-5, the V gene TRBV5-1, with 9 bases fitting TRBD2. The ends lost 0 bases at V and 1 base at J; junction bases unmatched: 7. CDR3 length: 17 residues. Germline values: CDR1 SGHRS, CDR2 YFSETQ. The CDR3 loop is CASSLVQRGAGQETQYF. The CDR3, as DNA: TGCGCCAGCAGCTTGGTTCAGCGGGGGGCGGGCCAAGAGACCCAGTACTTC. Based on the CDR3 plus reference TRBV5-1 and TRBJ2-5, the full variable domain is KAGVTQTPRYLIKTRGQQVTLSCSPISGHRSVSWYQQTPGQGLQFLFEYFSETQRNKGNFPGRFSGRQFSNSRSEMNVSTLELGDSALYLCASSLVQRGAGQETQYFGPGTRLLVL.

The chain recombines TRBV7-2 with TRBJ1-4, with D perhaps TRBD1 (5 bases). The CDR3 spans 14 residues. Trimming took off 1 base at V and 4 bases at J, with 7 bases between the two ends. Germline V lookup: CDR1 SGHTA, CDR2 FQGNSA. In nucleotides, the CDR3 is TGTGCCAGCAGCTTAGACAGGATTAATGAAAAACTGTTTTTT. Amino acids: CASSLDRINEKLFF. Supplemented by reference TRBV7-2 and TRBJ1-4, the full variable domain reads GAGVSQSPSNKVTEKGKDVELRCDPISGHTALYWYRQSLGQGLEFLIYFQGNSAPDKSGLPSDRFSAERTGGSVSTLTIQRTQQEDSAVYLCASSLDRINEKLFFGSGTQLSVL.

The chain uses TRBV5-1 and TRBJ2-5; D not certain. Trimming took 4 bases from V and 1 from J, leaving 11 bases between them. Germline-derived CDR1 and CDR2 are SGHRS and YFSETQ. The CDR3 sequence is 14 residues long. CDR3 sequence: CASSVFRFQETQYF. Here the CDR3 DNA reads TGCGCCAGCAGCGTATTCAGGTTCCAAGAGACCCAGTACTTC.

The CDR3: CASSIGGSTYNEQFF. In nucleotides, the CDR3 is TGTGCCAGTAGTATCGGCGGGAGTACCTACAATGAGCAGTTCTTC. The chain recombines TRBV19 with TRBJ2-1; TRBD2 agrees at 7 bases. Germline CDR1 LNHDA, CDR2 SQIVND (reference sequence). With V trimmed by 3 bases and J by 2 bases, 4 bases remained unmatched. CDR3 length equals 15 residues. Full variable domain (missing parts from reference TRBV19 and TRBJ2-1): DGGITQSPKYLFRKEGQNVTLSCEQNLNHDAMYWYRQDPGQGLRLIYYSQIVNDFQKGDIAEGYSVSREKKESFPLTVTSAQKNPTAFYLCASSIGGSTYNEQFFGPGTRLTVL.

The V call is TRBV19, the J call TRBJ1-5; 9 bases line up with TRBD1. From germline, CDR1 is LNHDA and CDR2 SQIVND (reference sequence). Trimming removed 9 bases from V and 6 bases from J; junction bases left unmatched: 12. The length of the CDR3 is 15 residues. CDR3 coding DNA: TGTGCCAGCAAACGCACTACAGGGGGCGGTCAGCCCCAGCATTTT. Translated, it gives CASKRTTGGGQPQHF.

The J gene is TRBJ2-2, the V gene TRBV5-1, with unresolved D. This CDR3 contains 14 residues. Germline V gene data show CDR1 as SGHRS and CDR2 as YFSETQ. V gave up 4 bases and J gave up 0 bases, with 7 bases separating them. The CDR3 loop is CASSPDTNTGELFF. The CDR3 DNA reads as TGCGCCAGCAGCCCTGACACGAACACCGGGGAGCTGTTTTTT.

This chain joins TRBV2 and TRBJ1-5; weak D call: TRBD1 (5 bases). V was cut by 6 bases and J by 6 bases, with 12 bases left in between. Germline V gene data show CDR1 as SNHLY and CDR2 as FYNNEI. This CDR3 comprises 13 residues. The CDR3 bases are TGTGCCAGCAGGACGGGGGTTGGTCAGCCCCAGCATTTT. Encoded protein: CASRTGVGQPQHF.

The V and J genes are TRBV4-2 and TRBJ2-5; 12 bases are a match to TRBD2. CDR1 is LGHNA, CDR2 YNFKEQ, per germline. J was trimmed by 0 bases and V by 1 base; bases with no gene match: 6. The CDR3 is 18 amino acids. CDR3 amino acids: CASSQAVGLAGNQETQYF. CDR3 bases: TGTGCCAGCAGCCAAGCTGTCGGACTAGCGGGAAACCAAGAGACCCAGTACTTC.

The genes are TRBV19 and TRBJ1-1; 7 nucleotides line up with TRBD1. In germline, CDR1 is LNHDA, CDR2 SQIVND (reference sequence). The CDR3 extends over 15 amino acids. The V gene end was trimmed by 3 bases and the J gene end by 4 bases; junction bases not matched to a gene: 8. CDR3 sequence reads: CASSMPRGRSTEAFF. In DNA form, the CDR3 reads TGTGCCAGTAGTATGCCAAGGGGGCGATCCACTGAAGCTTTCTTT. Complete variable domain (other parts from reference TRBV19 and TRBJ1-1): DGGITQSPKYLFRKEGQNVTLSCEQNLNHDAMYWYRQDPGQGLRLIYYSQIVNDFQKGDIAEGYSVSREKKESFPLTVTSAQKNPTAFYLCASSMPRGRSTEAFFGQGTRLTVV.

This clone was observed a single time. The rearrangement links TRBV10-1 to TRBJ2-1, with TRBD1 matching 7 bases. The CDR3 spans 14 residues. Germline CDR1 is WNHNN and CDR2 is SYGVQD (reference sequence). The trim removed 7 bases at V and 5 bases at J, leaving 8 bases unmatched. Written as DNA, the CDR3 is TGCGCCAGCATTGAAAGGACAGGAAACAATGAGCAGTTCTTC. Residues: CASIERTGNNEQFF.

V is TRBV24-1 and J is TRBJ2-1, with a tentative D call TRBD2 (6 bases). The CDR3 totals 15 residues. Germline CDR1 and CDR2: KGHDR and SFDVKD. V lost 0 bases and J 12 bases, leaving 17 bases between the germline ends. The CDR3 DNA reads as TGTGCCACCAGTGATTTGATTGGGGGAGCGCGGGGGCAGTTCTTC. Translation gives CATSDLIGGARGQFF.

The chain links TRBV15 to TRBJ1-4; 9 nucleotides agree with TRBD1. Losses at the gene ends were 0 bases for V and 9 bases for J; bases not matched to a gene: 5. Looked up from germline, CDR1 is LNHNV and CDR2 is YYDKDF (reference sequence). The CDR3 length is 15 residues. The CDR3 region is CATSRDGGTGKKLFF. The CDR3 region has the DNA TGTGCCACCAGCAGAGACGGCGGGACAGGGAAAAAACTGTTTTTT.

The genes are TRBV6-1 and TRBJ1-2, with D perhaps matching TRBD1 (6 bases). Germline V gene sequence: CDR1 MNHNS, CDR2 SASEGT. Trimming stripped 1 base from V and 3 bases from J, with 12 bases between. The CDR3 totals 15 residues. CDR3 bases: TGTGCCAGCAGTGAAGGAATGGGGGGGCACTATGGCTACACCTTC. It encodes CASSEGMGGHYGYTF.

This chain connects TRBV7-9 to TRBJ2-1, with a possible D match to TRBD2 (5 bases). The CDR3 spans 15 residues. The V end lost 2 bases, the J end lost 4 bases, and 12 bases lay between the germline ends. In germline, CDR1 is SEHNR, CDR2 FQNEAQ (reference sequence). The CDR3 nucleotides read TGTGCCAGCAGCTTACTGGTTCGGGGTTACAATGAGCAGTTCTTC. Protein sequence: CASSLLVRGYNEQFF.

This sequence joins TRBV18 and TRBJ1-1; 7 bases agree with TRBD1. The V and J ends lost 2 bases and 5 bases, in that order; junction bases with no gene match: 2. Germline V CDR1 and CDR2: KGHSH, LQKENI. The CDR3 is made up of 13 amino acids. The CDR3 spells CASSPMGQTEAFF. The CDR3 nucleotides read TGTGCCAGCTCACCAATGGGACAGACTGAAGCTTTCTTT.

V and J are TRBV30 and TRBJ2-2, with 8 bases that match TRBD1. This CDR3 has 15 amino acids. The junction had 7 bases not matched to a gene; V was cut back by 4 bases and J by 3 bases. CDR1 and CDR2 from the germline V gene are GTSNPN and SVGIG (reference sequence). DNA of the CDR3: TGTGCCTGGACCCTCGGACAGGGTGACACCGGGGAGCTGTTTTTT. It encodes CAWTLGQGDTGELFF.

This clone appeared a single time. This rearrangement joins TRBV25-1 to TRBJ1-1, with 11 bases lining up with TRBD1. This CDR3 is built from 12 residues. V shed 6 bases and J 10 bases; nucleotides not matched to a gene: 4. CDR1 and CDR2 (germline): MGHDK, SYGVNS. The CDR3 coding sequence is TGTGCCAGCAGAGGACAGGGGGCAAGAGCTTTCTTT. Protein product: CASRGQGARAFF.

The gene calls are TRBV2 and TRBJ2-2, with D possibly TRBD1 on 8 matching bases. CDR1 and CDR2 (germline): SNHLY, FYNNEI. The CDR3 has 15 residues. The germline V and J ends were trimmed by 6 bases and 4 bases, with 15 bases remaining between them. The CDR3 here is CASRQQGGVTGELFF. CDR3 nucleotide sequence: TGTGCCAGCAGACAACAGGGGGGGGTCACCGGGGAGCTGTTTTTT.

The chain has TRBV9 and TRBJ1-1; D call uncertain. The germline V gene has CDR1 SGDLS and CDR2 YYNGEE. CDR3 length equals 13 residues. Trimming removed 2 bases at V and 5 bases at J, with 10 bases between. CDR3: CASSVLVGTEAFF. The CDR3 region has the DNA TGTGCCAGCAGCGTTCTAGTCGGGACTGAAGCTTTCTTT.

The V and J genes are TRBV6-5 and TRBJ2-5; 7 bases align to TRBD1. The trim removed 5 bases at V and 3 bases at J, leaving 9 bases unmatched. The CDR3 contains 15 residues. CDR1 and CDR2 (germline): MNHEY, SVGAGI. CDR3 loop: CASSTPTGLKETQYF. The CDR3 nucleotides are TGTGCCAGCAGTACGCCGACAGGGCTTAAAGAGACCCAGTACTTC.

The V gene is TRBV19, the J gene TRBJ1-1; 9 bases agree with TRBD1. J lost 3 bases, V lost 5 bases, and 10 bases had no gene match. The CDR3 contains 16 residues. Germline values: CDR1 LNHDA, CDR2 SQIVND (reference sequence). CDR3: CASSVLQGAGDTEAFF. The CDR3 DNA reads TGTGCCAGTAGTGTCTTACAGGGGGCAGGGGACACTGAAGCTTTCTTT.

This chain connects TRBV10-3 to TRBJ1-3, with unresolved D. CDR1 ENHRY and CDR2 SYGVKD come from the germline V gene. V was pared by 7 bases and J by 0 bases, with 10 bases between. This CDR3 comprises 14 residues. The CDR3, as DNA: TGTGCCATCACCCCCCGGTACTCTGGAAACACCATATATTTT. Protein product: CAITPRYSGNTIYF.

V gene TRBV2 combines with J gene TRBJ1-2; D gene unclear. V shed 1 base and J shed 1 base, with 7 bases lying between them. CDR3 length: 14 amino acids. Looked up from germline, CDR1 is SNHLY and CDR2 is FYNNEI. DNA for the CDR3: TGTGCCAGCAGTGAAGGCCAGTATAACTATGGCTACACCTTC. It is translated as CASSEGQYNYGYTF. The whole variable domain, filled in from reference TRBV2 and TRBJ1-2, reads EPEVTQTPSHQVTQMGQEVILRCVPISNHLYFYWYRQILGQKVEFLVSFYNNEISEKSEIFDDQFSVERPDGSNFTLKIRSTKLEDSAMYFCASSEGQYNYGYTFGSGTRLTVV.

This clone occurred a few times. The genes are TRBV6-5 and TRBJ1-2; D is possibly TRBD1 (6 bases). Germline V gene data show CDR1 as MNHEY and CDR2 as SVGAGI. The CDR3 is 14 residues long. V was shortened by 4 bases and J by 4 bases, with 13 bases between the two germline ends. CDR3 sequence: CASSSGGVRYGYTF. CDR3 coding DNA: TGTGCCAGCAGTTCGGGGGGCGTCCGCTATGGCTACACCTTC.

This chain joins TRBV27 and TRBJ2-5; D may be TRBD1 (5 bases). V was pared by 4 bases and J by 1 base, with 10 bases between. Germline assignment: CDR1 MNHEY and CDR2 SMNVEV (reference sequence). CDR3 length equals 14 residues. The CDR3 nucleotides are TGTGCCAGCAGTTATGGAAGGGGCCAAGAGACCCAGTACTTC. Its protein product is CASSYGRGQETQYF.

J is TRBJ2-1 and V is TRBV2; 9 bases fit TRBD2. V shed 7 bases and J 9 bases; nucleotides not matched to a gene: 7. CDR1 and CDR2 (germline): SNHLY, FYNNEI. The CDR3 is 13 residues long. The CDR3 DNA sequence: TGTGCCAGCAACCAGCGGGGGGAAGGTGAGCAGTTCTTC. Protein sequence: CASNQRGEGEQFF.